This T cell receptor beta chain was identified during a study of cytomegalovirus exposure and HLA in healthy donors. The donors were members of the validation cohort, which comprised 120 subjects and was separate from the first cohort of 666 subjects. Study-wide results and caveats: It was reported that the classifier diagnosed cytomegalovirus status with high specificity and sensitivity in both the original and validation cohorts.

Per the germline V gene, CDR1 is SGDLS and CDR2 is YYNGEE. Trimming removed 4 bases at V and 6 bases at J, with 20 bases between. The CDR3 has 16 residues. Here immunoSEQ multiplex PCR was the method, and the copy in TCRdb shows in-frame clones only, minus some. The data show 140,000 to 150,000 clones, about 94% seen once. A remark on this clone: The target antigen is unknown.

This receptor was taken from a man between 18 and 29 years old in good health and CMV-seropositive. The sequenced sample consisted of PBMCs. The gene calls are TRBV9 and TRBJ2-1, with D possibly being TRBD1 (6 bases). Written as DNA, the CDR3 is TGTGCCAGCAGCCCTCTTAGGGGGTCGGGAATCAATGAGCAGTTCTTC. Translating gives CASSPLRGSGINEQFF. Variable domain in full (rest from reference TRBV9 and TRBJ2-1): DSGVTQTPKHLITATGQRVTLRCSPRSGDLSVYWYQQSLDQGLQFLIQYYNGEERAKGNILERFSAQQFPDLHSELNLSSLELGDSALYFCASSPLRGSGINEQFFGPGTRLTVL.